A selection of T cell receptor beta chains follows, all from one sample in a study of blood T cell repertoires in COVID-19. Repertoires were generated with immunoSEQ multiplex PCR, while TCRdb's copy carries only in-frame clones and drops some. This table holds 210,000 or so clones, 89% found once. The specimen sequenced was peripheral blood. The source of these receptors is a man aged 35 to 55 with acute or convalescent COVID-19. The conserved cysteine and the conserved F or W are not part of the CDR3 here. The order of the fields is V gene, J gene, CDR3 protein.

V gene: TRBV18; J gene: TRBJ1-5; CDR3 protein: ASSPATYQPQH
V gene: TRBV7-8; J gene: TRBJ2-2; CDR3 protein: ASSIRGTGELF
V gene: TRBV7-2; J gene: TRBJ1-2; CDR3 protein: ASSSIMDNGYT
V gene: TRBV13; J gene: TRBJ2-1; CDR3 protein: ASSLAGGYQF
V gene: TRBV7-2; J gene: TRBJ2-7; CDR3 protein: ASSPHYSASSYEQY
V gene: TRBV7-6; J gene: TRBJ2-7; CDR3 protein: ASSSFSGQGGYEQY
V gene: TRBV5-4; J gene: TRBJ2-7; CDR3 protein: ASSLGGRDYEQY
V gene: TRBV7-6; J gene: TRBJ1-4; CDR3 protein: ASSFIQGRGEKLF
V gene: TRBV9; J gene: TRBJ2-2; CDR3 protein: ASSGGTGELF
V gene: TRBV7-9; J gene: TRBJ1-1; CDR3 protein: ASSLQGDTEAF
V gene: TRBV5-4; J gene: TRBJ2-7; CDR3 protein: ASSFRGSGGLGQY
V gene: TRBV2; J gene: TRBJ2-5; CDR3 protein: ASSADNQETQY
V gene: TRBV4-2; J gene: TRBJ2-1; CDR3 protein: ASSPRLGMGLYNEQF
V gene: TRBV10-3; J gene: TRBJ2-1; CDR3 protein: AISEAHRGDEQF
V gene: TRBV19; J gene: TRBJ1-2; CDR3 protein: ASRDDTGIANYGYT
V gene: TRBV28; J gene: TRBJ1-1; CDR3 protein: ASSWGTGMNTEAF
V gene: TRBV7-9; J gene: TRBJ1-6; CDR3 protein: ASSSSRTGSNSPLH
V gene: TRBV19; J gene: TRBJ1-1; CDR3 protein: ASRGREETEAF
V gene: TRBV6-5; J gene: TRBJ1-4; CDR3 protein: ASSYEGDEKLF
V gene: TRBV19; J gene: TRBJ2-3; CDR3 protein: ASSIGGADTQY
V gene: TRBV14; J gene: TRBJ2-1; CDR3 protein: ASSLGIRLAGGPVEQF
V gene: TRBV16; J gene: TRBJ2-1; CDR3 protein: ASSPPPSAEQF
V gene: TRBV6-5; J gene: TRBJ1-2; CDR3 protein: ASGRGDLGYT
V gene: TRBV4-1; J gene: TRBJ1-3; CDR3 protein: ASSPTGTAGNTIY
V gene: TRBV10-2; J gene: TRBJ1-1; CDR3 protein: ASSRDRGRTEAF
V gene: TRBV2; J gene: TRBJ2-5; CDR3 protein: ASSFAEETQY
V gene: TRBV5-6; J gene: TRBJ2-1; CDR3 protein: ASSWAGGRYEQF
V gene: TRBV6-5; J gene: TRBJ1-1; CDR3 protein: ASTQNLNTEAF
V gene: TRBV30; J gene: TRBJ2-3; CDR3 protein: AGRQGWGTDTQY
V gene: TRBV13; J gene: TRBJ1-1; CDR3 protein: ASSFRGGTEAF
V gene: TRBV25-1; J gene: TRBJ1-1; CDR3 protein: ASIRGTEAF
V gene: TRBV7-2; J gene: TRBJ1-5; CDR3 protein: ASSRDTNQPQH
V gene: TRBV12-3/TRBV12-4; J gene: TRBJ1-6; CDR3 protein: ASSLVQHSPLH
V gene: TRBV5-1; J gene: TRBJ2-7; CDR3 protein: ASSWGTDSYEQY
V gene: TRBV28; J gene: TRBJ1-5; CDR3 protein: ASSLYRDQPQH
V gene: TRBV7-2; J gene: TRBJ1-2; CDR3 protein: ASSWRENYGYT
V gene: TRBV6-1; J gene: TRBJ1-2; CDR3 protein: ASSEHIEVRDYGYT
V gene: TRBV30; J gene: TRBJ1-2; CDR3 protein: AWTKGQDPYGYT
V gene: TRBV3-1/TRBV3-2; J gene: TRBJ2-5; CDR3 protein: ASSQDLVARETQY